This entry lists 23 T cell receptor beta chains sequenced from one sample in a study of cytomegalovirus exposure and HLA in healthy donors. The PCR used 60 Vbeta and 13 Jbeta primers. Method: immunoSEQ multiplex PCR; TCRdb's copy keeps in-frame clones and lacks some. The data show more than 75,000 clones, with about 83% seen just once and 5.6% held by the top ten. Sequencing input: PBMCs. The receptors shown here come from a woman aged 18-30 years in good health and CMV-seropositive.

This clone was seen once. The rearrangement uses TRBV30 and TRBJ1-1; TRBD1 aligns across 9 bases. CDR1 and CDR2 from the germline V gene are GTSNPN and SVGIG (reference sequence). The CDR3 length is 15 residues. Germline trimming cut 2 bases from V and 7 bases from J; bases unmatched to any gene: 11. CDR3 protein: CAWSSPGTGRSEAFF. The CDR3 coding sequence is TGTGCCTGGAGTTCCCCCGGGACAGGGAGGAGTGAAGCTTTCTTT.

V and J are TRBV5-6 and TRBJ2-5; tentative D call: TRBD2 (5 bases). V lost 7 bases and J lost 5, with 15 bases in between. The germline V gene encodes CDR1 SGHDT and CDR2 YYEEEE. This CDR3 is 13 amino acids long. CDR3 nucleotide sequence: TGTGCCAGCTCCCGTGAGGAGGTGGAGACCCAGTACTTC. Its protein product is CASSREEVETQYF.

V gene TRBV4-1 combines with J gene TRBJ2-7, with D perhaps TRBD2 (6 bases). V was trimmed by 1 base and J by 2 bases, leaving 12 bases between them. From germline, CDR1 is MGHRA and CDR2 YSYEKL. The CDR3 is made up of 15 amino acids. The CDR3 loop reads CASSQAAGQTYEQYF. In DNA, the CDR3 is TGCGCCAGCAGCCAAGCAGCGGGCCAGACCTACGAGCAGTACTTC.

This clone was observed a few times. The chain is built from TRBV19 and TRBJ2-7; D call uncertain. The V gene's germline CDR1 is LNHDA and CDR2 SQIVND (reference sequence). Trimming took 5 bases from V and 0 from J, leaving 11 bases between them. This CDR3 is built from 14 residues. The CDR3 DNA reads as TGTGCCAGTAGTCGGCAGGTAAGCTCCTACGAGCAGTACTTC. It specifies CASSRQVSSYEQYF.

The chain joins TRBV5-8 to TRBJ2-3; 13 bases align to TRBD2. From germline, CDR1 is SGHTS and CDR2 YDEGEE. The CDR3 covers 15 residues. Trimming took 5 bases from V and 4 from J; bases not matched to a gene: 4. CDR3 protein: CASRQLAGGPDTQYF. CDR3 coding DNA: TGTGCCAGCAGACAACTAGCGGGAGGGCCAGATACGCAGTATTTT.

The chain couples TRBV5-1 to TRBJ2-7, with TRBD2 matching 12 bases. Germline loops: CDR1 SGHRS, CDR2 YFSETQ. The ends lost 6 bases at V and 2 bases at J; junction bases unmatched: 3. The CDR3 spans 14 residues. In nucleotides, the CDR3 is TGCGCCAGCAAAAGGACTAGCGGGGCCTACGAGCAGTACTTC. This translates into CASKRTSGAYEQYF.

The rearrangement uses TRBV28 and TRBJ2-7, with a tentative D call TRBD2 (5 bases). The CDR3 spans 15 residues. V lost 6 bases and J 3 bases, leaving 18 bases between the germline ends. CDR1 and CDR2 from the germline V gene are MDHEN and SYDVKM. Written as DNA, the CDR3 is TGTGCCAGCAGCCGTGGAGGTCCAGTCCTCTACGAGCAGTACTTC. Residues: CASSRGGPVLYEQYF. The full variable domain, with the rest looked up from reference TRBV28 and TRBJ2-7, is DVKVTQSSRYLVKRTGEKVFLECVQDMDHENMFWYRQDPGLGLRLIYFSYDVKMKEKGDIPEGYSVSREKKERFSLILESASTNQTSMYLCASSRGGPVLYEQYFGPGTRLTVT.

The V gene is TRBV9, the J gene TRBJ2-2; 11 nucleotides match TRBD2. Germline V gene lookup returns CDR1 SGDLS and CDR2 YYNGEE. V lost 0 bases and J lost 6; bases outside the gene matches: 7. This CDR3 has 17 amino acids. This CDR3 is CASSVGRSSGGPGELFF. DNA of the CDR3: TGTGCCAGCAGCGTAGGTAGGTCTAGCGGGGGGCCCGGGGAGCTGTTTTTT.

In this sample, this clone turned up once. DNA of the CDR3: TGTGCCAGCAGTTCACAGGGGTATGAGCAGTTCTTC. This codes for CASSSQGYEQFF. The chain couples TRBV25-1 to TRBJ2-1; 7 bases match TRBD1. Germline values: CDR1 MGHDK, CDR2 SYGVNS. V lost 5 bases, J lost 8 bases, and 3 bases stayed unmatched. The CDR3 is 12 amino acids. Supplemented by reference TRBV25-1 and TRBJ2-1, the full variable domain reads EADIYQTPRYLVIGTGKKITLECSQTMGHDKMYWYQQDPGMELHLIHYSYGVNSTEKGDLSSESTVSRIRTEHFPLTLESARPSHTSQYLCASSSQGYEQFFGPGTRLTVL.

This chain connects TRBV18 to TRBJ1-5; D is perhaps TRBD1 (6 bases). The ends were cut back, 0 bases at V and 3 bases at J, with 9 bases in the middle. Germline CDR1 and CDR2: KGHSH and LQKENI. The CDR3 sequence is 15 residues long. The CDR3: CASSPPQGLNQPQHF. The CDR3 nucleotides read TGTGCCAGCTCACCACCACAGGGTCTCAATCAGCCCCAGCATTTT.

This clone occurred once. CDR3 loop: CASSLRQGQGEQYF. CDR3 DNA: TGTGCCAGCAGCCTGAGACAGGGACAAGGCGAGCAGTACTTC. The rearrangement joins TRBV7-8 to TRBJ2-7; 7 positions agree with TRBD1. The CDR3 has 14 residues. V lost 5 bases, J lost 6 bases, and 10 bases stayed unmatched. CDR1 SGHVS and CDR2 FQNEAQ come from the germline V gene.

CDR3 sequence reads: CATSSVAAGTGGWTQYF. CDR3 bases: TGTGCCACCAGCAGCGTTGCAGCCGGGACAGGGGGTTGGACCCAGTACTTC. The V and J genes are TRBV15 and TRBJ2-5; TRBD1 agrees at 11 bases. This CDR3 spans 17 amino acids. Per the germline V gene, CDR1 is LNHNV and CDR2 is YYDKDF (reference sequence). V lost 3 bases to trimming and J lost 7 bases; unmatched junction nucleotides: 13.

The chain joins TRBV2 to TRBJ2-2; 12 bases are a match to TRBD2. Germline trimming cut 8 bases from V and 2 bases from J; bases unmatched to any gene: 6. This CDR3 region has 16 residues. Per germline, CDR1 SNHLY and CDR2 FYNNEI. The CDR3 DNA follows: TGTGCCAGCGCGTCTAGCGGGGGGGATAACACCGGGGAGCTGTTTTTT. This codes for CASASSGGDNTGELFF.

The J gene is TRBJ2-7, the V gene TRBV15, with D tentatively TRBD2 (6 bases). The germline V gene encodes CDR1 LNHNV and CDR2 YYDKDF (reference sequence). The CDR3 spans 15 residues. The ends were cut back, 5 bases at V and 1 base at J, with 15 bases in the middle. The CDR3 DNA is TGTGCCACCAGCCGCCTAGCGTGGGCTTCCTACGAGCAGTACTTC. Residues: CATSRLAWASYEQYF.

The chain recombines TRBV14 with TRBJ2-3; the D is unclear. Germline V lookup: CDR1 SGHDN, CDR2 FVKESK. The CDR3 loop spans 15 amino acids. The ends were cut back, 0 bases at V and 6 bases at J, with 13 bases in the middle. This CDR3 is CASSQDQGRPDTQYF. For the CDR3, the DNA is TGTGCCAGCAGCCAAGATCAAGGCAGGCCTGATACGCAGTATTTT.

This sequence joins TRBV2 and TRBJ2-5, with TRBD2 identical over 7 bases. Germline CDR1 and CDR2: SNHLY and FYNNEI. V was pared by 1 base and J by 5 bases, with 10 bases of the junction left unmatched. The CDR3 runs 16 residues. The DNA for the CDR3 is TGTGCCAGCAGTGAAGTCCGGCGGGAGAGTAAGGAGACCCAGTACTTC. Translating gives CASSEVRRESKETQYF.

The chain employs TRBV7-9 and TRBJ2-5, with D possibly TRBD2 on 6 matching bases. Germline CDR1 SEHNR, CDR2 FQNEAQ (reference sequence). This CDR3 spans 13 amino acids. The germline V and J ends were trimmed by 7 bases and 5 bases, with 14 bases remaining between them. CDR3 nucleotides: TGTGCCAGCACCCCTTTTGCGGGGGAGACCCAGTACTTC. The encoded protein is CASTPFAGETQYF.

This chain joins TRBV6-5 and TRBJ2-7, with TRBD1 matching over 8 bases. The germline V gene encodes CDR1 MNHEY and CDR2 SVGAGI. J lost 3 bases, V lost 4 bases, and 5 bases had no gene match. The CDR3 has 14 amino acids. The CDR3 loop is CASSFDRGNYEQYF. The CDR3 region has the DNA TGTGCCAGCAGTTTTGACAGGGGAAACTACGAGCAGTACTTC.

The chain combines TRBV2 with TRBJ2-1; 10 bases align to TRBD2. This CDR3 spans 16 amino acids. The trim removed 6 bases at V and 5 bases at J, leaving 10 bases unmatched. CDR1 is SNHLY, CDR2 FYNNEI, per germline. The DNA for the CDR3 is TGTGCCAGCAGGTATCCTACTAGCGGGGAGAACAATGAGCAGTTCTTC. Translating it yields CASRYPTSGENNEQFF.

Written as DNA, the CDR3 is TGTGCCAGCAGTGCAGGGTCTTTCGAAGCTTTCTTT. Translating gives CASSAGSFEAFF. The rearrangement uses TRBV6-5 and TRBJ1-1, with a tentative D call TRBD1 (5 bases). The CDR3 contains 12 residues. V shed 5 bases and J shed 8 bases, with 12 bases lying between them. The germline gives CDR1 MNHEY, CDR2 SVGAGI.

The chain combines TRBV28 with TRBJ1-2; 7 bases line up with TRBD1. V shed 5 bases and J 2 bases; nucleotides not matched to a gene: 5. The length of the CDR3 is 14 residues. The V gene's germline CDR1 is MDHEN and CDR2 SYDVKM. CDR3 sequence reads: CASSPGTANYGYTF. The DNA for the CDR3 is TGTGCCAGCAGTCCCGGGACAGCGAACTATGGCTACACCTTC.

This chain links TRBV4-2 with TRBJ2-2; no clear D. This CDR3 comprises 15 residues. V dropped 0 bases and J dropped 1 base, with 6 bases sitting between them. The germline V gene has CDR1 LGHNA and CDR2 YNFKEQ. The CDR3 reads CASSQDTGNTGELFF. DNA of the CDR3: TGTGCCAGCAGCCAAGACACCGGGAACACCGGGGAGCTGTTTTTT.

This clone occurred a few times. The chain joins TRBV5-4 to TRBJ1-1, with D possibly being TRBD1 (5 bases). In germline, CDR1 is SGHNT, CDR2 YYREEE (reference sequence). The ends were cut back, 3 bases at V and 0 bases at J, with 15 bases in the middle. CDR3 size: 16 residues. Here the CDR3 DNA reads TGTGCCAGCAGCTGGGACGAACGGGGGGTGAACACTGAAGCTTTCTTT. Amino acids: CASSWDERGVNTEAFF.